This T cell receptor (beta chain) was documented in a study of spatial heterogeneity in lung cancer. The overall study: Beta-chain sequences were consistently detected more often than alpha-chain sequences. General observations from the study: Mutation counts in tumors were tracked by counts of expanded intratumoral alpha and beta TCRs.

On this clonotype itself: Its antigen is as yet unknown.

The time point: sample taken at primary tumor resection. The donor group consisted of roughly 70 patients who had untreated, early-stage non-small cell lung cancer. Unsorted samples of tumor, nontumor lung or frozen PBMC had their whole RNA sequenced. TCRdb reanalysed the 5' RACE reads using MiXCR and keeps one entry per CDR3 protein. The sample lists fewer than 20,000 distinct CDR3 sequences, around 6.8% occurring once. The clonotype comes from a female donor with early-stage non-small cell lung cancer. Source: lung tumor tissue, taken at surgery.

This CDR3 is CASRETPTTTDTQYF. The CDR3 DNA sequence: TGTGCCAGTAGAGAGACTCCAACCACCACAGATACGCAGTATTTT. This chain connects TRBV19 to TRBJ2-3; no clear D gene. Trimming took off 6 bases at V and 2 bases at J, with 15 bases between the two ends. This CDR3 contains 15 residues. Germline V gene sequence: CDR1 LNHDA, CDR2 SQIVND (reference sequence).